This TCR beta chain comes out of a study of cytomegalovirus exposure and HLA in healthy donors. Study observations and caveats: The authors confirmed in vitro that three CMV-associated chains were specific for CMV antigens. Later analysis indicated greater clonal expansion among HLA-associated TCR beta chains than among equally common other chains. Presence/absence analyses supposed approximately even sequencing depth among donors.

The PCR made use of 60 Vbeta and 13 Jbeta primers. Using immunoSEQ multiplex PCR, the repertoire was profiled, and TCRdb retains in-frame clones only, with some absent. The sample shows around 130,000 clones, around 77% of them seen only once. Germline lookup yields CDR1 LGHNA and CDR2 YSLEER. CDR3 length equals 15 residues. The V segment lost 4 bases and the J segment 6 bases; nucleotides outside the gene matches: 7. This clone was detected only a few times. The antigen is not known. V gene TRBV4-3 combines with J gene TRBJ2-2; TRBD1 matches at 8 bases. Sequencing was performed on PBMCs. The sequence derives from a man between 50 and 59 years old in good health and CMV-seronegative. CDR3 DNA: TGCGCCAGCAGCCCGGACAGGGTTATCCCCGGGGAGCTGTTTTTT. Residues: CASSPDRVIPGELFF.